This paragraph covers one TCR beta chain sequence. In germline, CDR1 is ENHRY, CDR2 SYGVKD. The CDR3 totals 16 residues. The V end lost 0 bases, the J end lost 0 bases, and 9 bases lay between the germline ends. These data come from a study of blood T cell repertoires in COVID-19. Study as a whole: Samples representing acute and convalescent COVID-19 were sourced from the United States, Italy and Spain.

In the authors' methods: For nucleated cells, counts were estimated from reference gene primer amplification. Measured with immunoSEQ multiplex PCR; TCRdb has only the in-frame clones, and not every one. From that table come the V and J calls and clone size; the DNA was used to work out D and trimming. The sample holds some 210,000 clones, 92% seen once. The chain links TRBV10-3 to TRBJ2-1; D perhaps matches TRBD1 (5 bases). Sequenced material: peripheral blood. The clonotype comes from a man aged 60 to 75 with COVID-19, enrolled during active disease. The CDR3 DNA reads TGTGCCATCAGTGAGTCAGGGCAGGGCTCCTACAATGAGCAGTTCTTC. Protein: CAISESGQGSYNEQFF.